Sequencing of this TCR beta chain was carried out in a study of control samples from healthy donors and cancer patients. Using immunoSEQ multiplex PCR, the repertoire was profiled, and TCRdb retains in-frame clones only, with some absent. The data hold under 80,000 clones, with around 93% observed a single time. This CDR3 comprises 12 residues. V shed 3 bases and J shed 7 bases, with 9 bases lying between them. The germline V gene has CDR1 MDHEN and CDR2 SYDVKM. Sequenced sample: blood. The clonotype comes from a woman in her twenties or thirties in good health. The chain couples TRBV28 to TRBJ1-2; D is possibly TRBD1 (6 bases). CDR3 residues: CASSFGQFGYTF. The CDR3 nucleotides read TGTGCCAGCAGTTTCGGACAGTTTGGCTACACCTTC.